This T cell receptor beta chain derives from a study of CD8 T cells in Susac syndrome. Germline V gene data show CDR1 as PRHDT and CDR2 as FYEKMQ (reference sequence). V was clipped by 7 bases and J by 13 bases, with 20 bases between them. CDR3 size: 14 residues. In blood CD8+ and CD4+ T cells, TCR beta underwent sequencing. Patients with Susac syndrome met the recently defined diagnostic criteria for definite or probable disease. Negative isolation yielded CD8+ and CD4+ T cells; FACS enriched TEMRA cells. cDNA came from roughly 0.53 to 1 ug RNA primed by random hexamers. Across 54 Vbeta and 13 Jbeta, TCR beta CDR3 was amplified with immunoSEQ multiplex PCR. One entry per CDR3 protein results from TCRdb running MiXCR on the immunoSEQ multiplex PCR reads. The table shows 65,000 to 100,000 distinct CDR3 sequences, with roughly 96% occurring only once.

The sequence was collected from a human donor with Susac syndrome. The sample was CD8+ T cells from PBMCs. The chain has TRBV13 and TRBJ2-6, with D perhaps TRBD1 or TRBD2 (6 bases each). The CDR3 bases are TGTGCCAGCACCCAGGACAGCGACCGGGAGGTCCTGACTTTC. This translates into CASTQDSDREVLTF.